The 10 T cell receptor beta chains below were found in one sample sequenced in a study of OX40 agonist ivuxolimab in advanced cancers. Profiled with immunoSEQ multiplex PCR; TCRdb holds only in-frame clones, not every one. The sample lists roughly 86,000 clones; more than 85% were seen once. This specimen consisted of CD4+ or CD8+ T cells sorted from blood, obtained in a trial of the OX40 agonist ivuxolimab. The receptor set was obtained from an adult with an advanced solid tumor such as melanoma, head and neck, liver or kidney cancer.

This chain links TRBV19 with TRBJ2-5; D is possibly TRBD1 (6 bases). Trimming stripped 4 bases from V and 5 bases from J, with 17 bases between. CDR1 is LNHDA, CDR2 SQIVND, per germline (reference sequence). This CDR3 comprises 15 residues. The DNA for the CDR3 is TGTGCCAGTAGTAAGTCTTCAGGGGTTCGGGAGACCCAGTACTTC. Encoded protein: CASSKSSGVRETQYF. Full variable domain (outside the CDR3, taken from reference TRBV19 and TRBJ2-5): DGGITQSPKYLFRKEGQNVTLSCEQNLNHDAMYWYRQDPGQGLRLIYYSQIVNDFQKGDIAEGYSVSREKKESFPLTVTSAQKNPTAFYLCASSKSSGVRETQYFGPGTRLLVL.

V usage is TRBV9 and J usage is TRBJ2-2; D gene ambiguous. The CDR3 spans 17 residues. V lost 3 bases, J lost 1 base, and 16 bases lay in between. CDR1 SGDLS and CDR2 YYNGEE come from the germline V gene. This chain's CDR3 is CASSARGPNWNTGELFF. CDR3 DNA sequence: TGTGCCAGCAGCGCCCGTGGACCGAACTGGAACACCGGGGAGCTGTTTTTT.

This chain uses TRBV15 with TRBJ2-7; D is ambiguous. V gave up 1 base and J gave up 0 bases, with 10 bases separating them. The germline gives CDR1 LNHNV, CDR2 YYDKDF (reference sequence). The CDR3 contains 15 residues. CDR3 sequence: CATSRVGSASYEQYF. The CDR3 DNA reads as TGTGCCACCAGCAGAGTTGGGTCAGCCTCCTACGAGCAGTACTTC.

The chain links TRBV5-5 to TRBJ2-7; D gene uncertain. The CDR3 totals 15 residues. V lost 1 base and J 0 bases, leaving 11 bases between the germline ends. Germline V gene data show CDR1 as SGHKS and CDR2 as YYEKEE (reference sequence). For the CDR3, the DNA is TGTGCCAGCAGCTTGACAGCGATCGGCTCCTACGAGCAGTACTTC. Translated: CASSLTAIGSYEQYF.

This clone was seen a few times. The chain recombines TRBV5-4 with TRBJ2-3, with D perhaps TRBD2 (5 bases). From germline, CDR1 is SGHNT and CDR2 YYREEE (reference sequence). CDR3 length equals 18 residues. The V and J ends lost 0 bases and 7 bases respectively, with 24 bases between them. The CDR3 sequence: CASSLGSSGGESGNTQYF. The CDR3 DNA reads TGTGCCAGCAGCTTGGGCAGTAGTGGCGGCGAGTCGGGGAATACGCAGTATTTT.

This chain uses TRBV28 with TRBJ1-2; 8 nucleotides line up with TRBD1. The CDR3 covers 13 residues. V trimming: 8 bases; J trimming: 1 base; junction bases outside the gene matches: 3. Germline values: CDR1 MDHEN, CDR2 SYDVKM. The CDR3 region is CASATGVNYGYTF. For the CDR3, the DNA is TGTGCCAGCGCGACAGGGGTTAACTATGGCTACACCTTC.

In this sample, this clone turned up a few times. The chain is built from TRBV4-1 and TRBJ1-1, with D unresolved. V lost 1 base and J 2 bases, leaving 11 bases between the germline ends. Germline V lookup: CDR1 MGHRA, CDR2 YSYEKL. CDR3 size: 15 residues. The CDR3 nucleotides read TGCGCCAGCAGCCAAGTTCCCGGGTCCAACACTGAAGCTTTCTTT. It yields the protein CASSQVPGSNTEAFF.

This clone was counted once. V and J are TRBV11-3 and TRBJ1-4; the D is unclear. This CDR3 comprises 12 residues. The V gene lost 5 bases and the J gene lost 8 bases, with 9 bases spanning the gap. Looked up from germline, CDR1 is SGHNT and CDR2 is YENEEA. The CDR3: CASSRPREKLFF. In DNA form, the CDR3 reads TGTGCCAGCAGCCGGCCTCGAGAAAAACTGTTTTTT.

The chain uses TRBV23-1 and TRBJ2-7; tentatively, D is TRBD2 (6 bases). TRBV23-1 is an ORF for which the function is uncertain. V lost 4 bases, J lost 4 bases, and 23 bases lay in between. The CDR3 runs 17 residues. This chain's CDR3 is CASSRPSLGGPHYEQYF. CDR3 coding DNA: TGCGCCAGCAGTCGTCCCTCCTTGGGGGGACCTCATTACGAGCAGTACTTC.

CDR3 loop: CAGRGVGANVLTF. The CDR3 DNA is TGTGCCGGCAGAGGGGTAGGGGCCAACGTCCTGACTTTC. V usage is TRBV30 and J usage is TRBJ2-6; either TRBD1 or TRBD2 may fit D (5 bases each). This CDR3 is built from 13 residues. V was clipped by 8 bases and J by 4 bases, with 12 bases between them. Germline CDR1 GTSNPN, CDR2 SVGIG (reference sequence).